This T cell receptor beta chain derives from a study of blood T cell repertoires in COVID-19. Study-level background: Sites in the United States, Italy and Spain provided acute and convalescent COVID-19 samples. PBMCs, B-cell-depleted T cells, or T cells were the source of the cDNA or gDNA that made up the material.

Trimming shortened V by 0 bases and J by 1 base, and 13 bases separated the two germline ends. The CDR3 is made up of 17 amino acids. Germline V gives CDR1 MDHEN, CDR2 SYDVKM. Libraries were prepared by immunoSEQ multiplex PCR; TCRdb keeps only in-frame clonotypes and omits some of them. The profile covers under 200,000 clones, with roughly 84% appearing a single time and about a sixth taken by the ten largest. Ages ranged from about 18 to 89 years, with residence in under 25 US areas. Cohort assignment relied on participant-reported clinical history. This clone came up once. The rearrangement joins TRBV28 to TRBJ1-5; D not certain. This receptor was identified in a man aged 55 to 69 who had recovered from COVID-19. Sequencing used PBMCs or T cells enriched from blood (not recorded which). The CDR3 region has the DNA TGTGCCAGCAGTTTATGGATCCGGGGAGGCAGCAATCAGCCCCAGCATTTT. Amino acids: CASSLWIRGGSNQPQHF.